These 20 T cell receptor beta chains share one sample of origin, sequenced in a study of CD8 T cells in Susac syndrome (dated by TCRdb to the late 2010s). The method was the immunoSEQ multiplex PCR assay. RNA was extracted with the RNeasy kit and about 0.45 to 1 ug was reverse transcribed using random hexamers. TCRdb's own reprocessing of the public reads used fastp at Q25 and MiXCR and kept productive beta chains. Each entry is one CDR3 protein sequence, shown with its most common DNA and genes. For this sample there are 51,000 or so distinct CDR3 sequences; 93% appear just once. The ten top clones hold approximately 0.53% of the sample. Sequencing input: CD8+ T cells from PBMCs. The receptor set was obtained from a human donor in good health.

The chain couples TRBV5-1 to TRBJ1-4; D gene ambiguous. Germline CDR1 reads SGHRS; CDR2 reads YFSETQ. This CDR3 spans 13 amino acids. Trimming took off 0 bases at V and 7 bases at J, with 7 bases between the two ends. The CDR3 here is CASSLGAFEKLFF. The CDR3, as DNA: TGCGCCAGCAGCTTGGGGGCGTTTGAAAAACTGTTTTTT.

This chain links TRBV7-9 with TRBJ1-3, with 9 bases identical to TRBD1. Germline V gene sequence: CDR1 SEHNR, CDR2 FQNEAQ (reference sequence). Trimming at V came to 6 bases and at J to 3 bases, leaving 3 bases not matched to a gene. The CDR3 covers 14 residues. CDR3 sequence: CASSSTGGGNTIYF. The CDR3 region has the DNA TGTGCCAGCAGTTCGACAGGGGGTGGAAACACCATATATTTT.

This chain's CDR3 is CSAAATGGEEQYF. In DNA form, the CDR3 reads TGCAGTGCAGCGGCGACAGGGGGCGAGGAGCAGTACTTC. The rearrangement links TRBV20-1 to TRBJ2-7; 10 bases line up with TRBD1. Germline CDR1 reads DFQATT; CDR2 reads SNEGSKA (reference sequence). The CDR3 covers 13 residues. V was pared by 6 bases and J by 7 bases, with 9 bases of the junction left unmatched.

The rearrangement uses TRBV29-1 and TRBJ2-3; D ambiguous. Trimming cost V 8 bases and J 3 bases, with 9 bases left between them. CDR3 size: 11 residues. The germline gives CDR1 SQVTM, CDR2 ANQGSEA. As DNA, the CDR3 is TGCAGCTCCTTGGGAACAGATACGCAGTATTTT. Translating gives CSSLGTDTQYF.

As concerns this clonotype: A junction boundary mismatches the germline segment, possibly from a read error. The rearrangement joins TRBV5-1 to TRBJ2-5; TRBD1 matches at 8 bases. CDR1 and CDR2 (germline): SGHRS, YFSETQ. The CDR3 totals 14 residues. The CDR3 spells CASSPWDRQEAQYF. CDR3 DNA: TGCGCCAGCAGCCCCTGGGACAGGCAAGAGGCCCAGTACTTC.

CDR3 nucleotide sequence: TGCAGCGTTGGGCTTGGGGGTGGCTCCTACGAGCAGTACTTC. Translating gives CSVGLGGGSYEQYF. The chain combines TRBV29-1 with TRBJ2-7; the D gene could be TRBD1 or TRBD2 (5 bases each). CDR3 length: 14 amino acids. Trimming took 4 bases from V and 0 from J, leaving 13 bases between them. CDR1 is SQVTM and CDR2 is ANQGSEA in the germline V gene.

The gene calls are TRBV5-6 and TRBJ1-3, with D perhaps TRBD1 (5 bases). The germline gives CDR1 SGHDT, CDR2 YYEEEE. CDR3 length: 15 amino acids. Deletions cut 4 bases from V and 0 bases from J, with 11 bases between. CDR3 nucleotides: TGTGCCAGCAGCCCGGGACCGAGCTCTGGAAACACCATATATTTT. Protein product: CASSPGPSSGNTIYF.

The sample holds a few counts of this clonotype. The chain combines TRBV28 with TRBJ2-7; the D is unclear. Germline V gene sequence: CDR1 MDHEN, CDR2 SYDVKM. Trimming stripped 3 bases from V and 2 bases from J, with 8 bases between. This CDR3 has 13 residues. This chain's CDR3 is CASSLGRAYEQYF. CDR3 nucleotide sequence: TGTGCCAGCAGTTTGGGTCGGGCCTACGAGCAGTACTTC.

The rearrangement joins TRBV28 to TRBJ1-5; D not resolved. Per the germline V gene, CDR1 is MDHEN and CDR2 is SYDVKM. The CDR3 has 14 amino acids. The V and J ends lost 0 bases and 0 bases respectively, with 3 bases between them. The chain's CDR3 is CASSLWDSNQPQHF. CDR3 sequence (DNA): TGTGCCAGCAGTTTATGGGATAGCAATCAGCCCCAGCATTTT.

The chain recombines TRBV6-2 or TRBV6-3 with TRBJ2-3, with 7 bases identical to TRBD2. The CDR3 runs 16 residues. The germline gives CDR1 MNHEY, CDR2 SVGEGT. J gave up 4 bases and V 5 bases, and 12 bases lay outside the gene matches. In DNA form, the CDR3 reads TGTGCCAGCAGTCCCTCGGGCGGGAGAAACGCAGATACGCAGTATTTT. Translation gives CASSPSGGRNADTQYF.

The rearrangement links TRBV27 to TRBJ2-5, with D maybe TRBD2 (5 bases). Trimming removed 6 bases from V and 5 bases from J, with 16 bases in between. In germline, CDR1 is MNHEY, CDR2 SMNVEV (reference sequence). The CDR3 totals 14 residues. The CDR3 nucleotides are TGTGCCAGCAGCTTAATTGGGTCGGGGGAGACCCAGTACTTC. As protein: CASSLIGSGETQYF.

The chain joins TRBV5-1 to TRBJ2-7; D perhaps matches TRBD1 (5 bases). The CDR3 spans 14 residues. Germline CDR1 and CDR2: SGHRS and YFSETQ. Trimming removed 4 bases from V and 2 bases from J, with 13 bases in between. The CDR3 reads CASSTRGQTYEQYF. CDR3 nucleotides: TGCGCCAGCAGCACGCGCGGACAAACCTACGAGCAGTACTTC.

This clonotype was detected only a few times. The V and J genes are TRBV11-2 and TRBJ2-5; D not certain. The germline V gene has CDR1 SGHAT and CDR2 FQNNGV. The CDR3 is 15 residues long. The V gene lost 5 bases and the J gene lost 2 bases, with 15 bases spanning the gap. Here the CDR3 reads CASSPRYSAQETQYF. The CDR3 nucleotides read TGTGCCAGCAGCCCCCGTTATTCAGCGCAAGAGACCCAGTACTTC.

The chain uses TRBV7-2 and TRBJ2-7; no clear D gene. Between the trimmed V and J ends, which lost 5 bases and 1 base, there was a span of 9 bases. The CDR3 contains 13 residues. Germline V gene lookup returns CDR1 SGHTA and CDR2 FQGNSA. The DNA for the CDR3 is TGTGCCAGCAGCGAGACACCTTCCTACGAGCAGTACTTC. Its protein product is CASSETPSYEQYF.

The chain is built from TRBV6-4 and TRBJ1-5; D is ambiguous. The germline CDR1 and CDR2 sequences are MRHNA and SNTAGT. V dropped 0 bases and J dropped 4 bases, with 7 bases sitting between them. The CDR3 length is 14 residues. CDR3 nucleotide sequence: TGTGCCAGCAGTGACTCAATTGGGAATCAGCCCCAGCATTTT. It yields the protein CASSDSIGNQPQHF.

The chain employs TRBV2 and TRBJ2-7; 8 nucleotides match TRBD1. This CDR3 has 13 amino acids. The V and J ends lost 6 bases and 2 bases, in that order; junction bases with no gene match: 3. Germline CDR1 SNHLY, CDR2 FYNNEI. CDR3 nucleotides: TGTGCCAGCAGGGACAGGGTCACCTACGAGCAGTACTTC. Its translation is CASRDRVTYEQYF.

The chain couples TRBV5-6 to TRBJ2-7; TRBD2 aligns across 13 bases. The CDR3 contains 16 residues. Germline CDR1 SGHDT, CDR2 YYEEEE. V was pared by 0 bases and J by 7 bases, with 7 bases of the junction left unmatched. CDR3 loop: CASSLGGLAGVEEQYF. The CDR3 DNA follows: TGTGCCAGCAGCTTGGGTGGACTAGCGGGAGTAGAGGAGCAGTACTTC. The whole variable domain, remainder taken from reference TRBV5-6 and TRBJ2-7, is DAGVTQSPTHLIKTRGQQVTLRCSPKSGHDTVSWYQQALGQGPQFIFQYYEEEERQRGNFPDRFSGHQFPNYSSELNVNALLLGDSALYLCASSLGGLAGVEEQYFGPGTRLTVT.

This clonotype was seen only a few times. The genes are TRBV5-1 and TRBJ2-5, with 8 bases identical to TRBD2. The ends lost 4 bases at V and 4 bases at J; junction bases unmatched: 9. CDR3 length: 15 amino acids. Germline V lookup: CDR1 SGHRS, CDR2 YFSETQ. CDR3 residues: CASSPAGAAVETQYF. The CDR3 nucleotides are TGCGCCAGCAGCCCAGCGGGAGCTGCAGTAGAGACCCAGTACTTC.

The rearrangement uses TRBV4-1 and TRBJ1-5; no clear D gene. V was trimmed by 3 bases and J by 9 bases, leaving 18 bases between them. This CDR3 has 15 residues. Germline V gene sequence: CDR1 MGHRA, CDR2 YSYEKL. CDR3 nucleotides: TGCGCCAGCAGCCAGTACCATACGATTCGAAGGCCCCAGCATTTT. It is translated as CASSQYHTIRRPQHF.

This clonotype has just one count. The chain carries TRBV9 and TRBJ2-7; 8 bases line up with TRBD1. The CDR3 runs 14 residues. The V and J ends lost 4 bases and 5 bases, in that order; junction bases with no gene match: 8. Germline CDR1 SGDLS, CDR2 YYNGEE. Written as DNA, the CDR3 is TGTGCCAGCAGCTTAACCGGGACAGGTAACGAGCAGTACTTC. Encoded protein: CASSLTGTGNEQYF.